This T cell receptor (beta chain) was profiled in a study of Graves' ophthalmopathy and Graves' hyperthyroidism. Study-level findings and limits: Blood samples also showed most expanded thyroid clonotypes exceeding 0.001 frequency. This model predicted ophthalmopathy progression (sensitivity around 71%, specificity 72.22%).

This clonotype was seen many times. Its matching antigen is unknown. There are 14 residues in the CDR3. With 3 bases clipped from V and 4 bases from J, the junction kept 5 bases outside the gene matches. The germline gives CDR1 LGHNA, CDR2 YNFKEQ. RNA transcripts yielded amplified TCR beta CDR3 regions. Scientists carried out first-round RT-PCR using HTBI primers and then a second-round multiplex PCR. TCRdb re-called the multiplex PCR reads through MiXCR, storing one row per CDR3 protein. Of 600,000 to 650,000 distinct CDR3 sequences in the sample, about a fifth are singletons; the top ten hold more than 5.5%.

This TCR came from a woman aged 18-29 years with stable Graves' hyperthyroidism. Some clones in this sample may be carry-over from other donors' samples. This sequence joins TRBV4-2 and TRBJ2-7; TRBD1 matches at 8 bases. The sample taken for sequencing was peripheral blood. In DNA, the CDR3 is TGTGCCAGCAGCCAGGGGACAGGTAAATACGAGCAGTACTTC. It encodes CASSQGTGKYEQYF.